The source of this TCR beta chain is a study of T cell repertoires in cytomegalovirus infection. In the study overall: An indication of both CMV infection and matching HLA type came from public TCR beta signatures.

TCRdb re-analysed the reads in MiXCR, keeping a single row per CDR3 protein. Of 200,000 to 250,000 distinct CDR3 sequences in the sample, over 20% were seen once. Note on this clonotype: Antigen unknown.

Findings of the study overall: Frequencies of public TCR beta families were cumulated, and this identified carriers of CMV plus the relevant HLA. CMV-specific TCR beta clonotypes restricted by HLA-C dominated the ex vivo response.

This clonotype was obtained from a human donor in good health (CMV status not recorded). Some clones in this sample may be carry-over from other donors' samples. The specimen sequenced was CD8+ T cells from PBMCs.

The CDR3 reads CASSIGGGGQVTDTQYF. The CDR3 DNA follows: TGTGCCAGTAGTATTGGCGGGGGGGGGCAGGTTACAGATACGCAGTATTTT. The V and J genes are TRBV19 and TRBJ2-3; 9 bases match TRBD2. From germline, CDR1 is LNHDA and CDR2 SQIVND (reference sequence). There are 17 residues in the CDR3. The V and J ends lost 3 bases and 3 bases, in that order; junction bases with no gene match: 10.